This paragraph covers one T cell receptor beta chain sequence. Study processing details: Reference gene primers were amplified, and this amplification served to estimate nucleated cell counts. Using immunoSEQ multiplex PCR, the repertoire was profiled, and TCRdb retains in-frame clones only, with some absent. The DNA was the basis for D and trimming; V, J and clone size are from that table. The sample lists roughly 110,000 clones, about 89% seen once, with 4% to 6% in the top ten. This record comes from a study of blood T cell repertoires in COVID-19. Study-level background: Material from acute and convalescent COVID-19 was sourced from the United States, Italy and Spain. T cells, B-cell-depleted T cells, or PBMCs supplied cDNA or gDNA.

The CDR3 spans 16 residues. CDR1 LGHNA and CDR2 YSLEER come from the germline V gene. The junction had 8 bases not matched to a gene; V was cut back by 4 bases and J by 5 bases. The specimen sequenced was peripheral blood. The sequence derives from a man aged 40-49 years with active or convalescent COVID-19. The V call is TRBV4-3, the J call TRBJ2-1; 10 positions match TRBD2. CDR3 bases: TGCGCCAGCAGCCCCTTTGGACTAGCGGCCAACAATGAGCAGTTCTTC. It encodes CASSPFGLAANNEQFF.